This T cell receptor (beta chain) was recovered during a study of shared clonotypes between healthy human individuals. Authors' data handling: Sequence data from immunoSEQ were junction-only and lacked quality scores; consequently, filtering differed. The repertoire was sequenced with immunoSEQ multiplex PCR; TCRdb's copy has only in-frame clones and lacks some. The DNA was the basis for D and trimming; V, J and clone size are from that table. The sample yields about 600,000 clones, about 96% seen once. The donors were adults (healthy and HIV-negative) with no recent acute infections or vaccinations. The donor cohort consisted entirely of Caucasian adults residing in Nashville, Tennessee. A CD45RA-negative memory subset and a CD45RA+ naive subset were separated from the CD4+ cells. The V end lost 0 bases, the J end lost 0 bases, and 9 bases lay between the germline ends. Germline CDR1 is SGHTA and CDR2 is FQGNSA. The CDR3 has 15 amino acids.

The sequence was obtained from a woman under 40 in good health. The genes are TRBV7-2 and TRBJ2-7; D remains ambiguous. Sequenced sample: naive CD4+ T cells sorted from blood. Sample subset: CD45RA+ positively selected. This CDR3 reads CASSLASSSSYEQYF. The CDR3 bases are TGTGCCAGCAGCTTAGCGTCAAGTTCCTCCTACGAGCAGTACTTC.